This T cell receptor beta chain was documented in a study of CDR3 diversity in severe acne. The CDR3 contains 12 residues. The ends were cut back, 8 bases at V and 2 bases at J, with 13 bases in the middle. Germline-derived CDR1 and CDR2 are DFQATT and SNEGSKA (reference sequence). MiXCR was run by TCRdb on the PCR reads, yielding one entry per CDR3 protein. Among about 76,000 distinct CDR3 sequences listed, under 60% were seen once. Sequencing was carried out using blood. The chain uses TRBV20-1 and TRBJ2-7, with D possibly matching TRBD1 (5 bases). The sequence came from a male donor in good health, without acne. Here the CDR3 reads CSYSPGTYEQYF. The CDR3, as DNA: TGCAGTTACTCCCCAGGGACCTACGAGCAGTACTTC.